The entry below gives a single TCR beta chain sequence along with its context. Its target is not known. This sample stems from a study of brain T cells in children with intractable seizures. Trimming cost V 4 bases and J 5 bases; bases outside gene matches: 4. Germline CDR1 reads SGHNT; CDR2 reads YENEEA. This CDR3 spans 14 amino acids. Study observations and caveats: HCMV serostatus was not known, and viral specificity came from CDR3 similarity only. Pre-surgery blood may have been undersampled, hiding some clones.

Surgery cases with the highest brain T cell transcript signatures were chosen for sequencing. Patients received at least one anti-epileptic drug before surgery. Profiling relied on immunoSEQ multiplex PCR, and the TCRdb table lists in-frame clones only, not all of them. The repertoire holds fewer than 85,000 clones, with 85% to 95% as singletons. This chain connects TRBV11-3 to TRBJ2-5; 10 nucleotides align to TRBD2. The sample here was peripheral blood, taken at surgery. This TCR derives from a boy less than two years old with tuberous sclerosis and intractable seizures. The CDR3 sequence is CASSSSGSWETQYF. The CDR3, as DNA: TGTGCCAGCAGCTCTAGCGGGAGTTGGGAGACCCAGTACTTC.